The 5 T cell receptor beta chains listed next were all sequenced from one sample in a study of blood T cells in healthy people across ages. The use of a sample-barcoded 5' primer and a J-beta primer mix characterized a second PCR of roughly 6 to 11 cycles. Each CDR3 protein is one row after TCRdb ran MiXCR on the 5' RACE reads. The sample carries around 1,600,000 distinct CDR3 sequences, approximately 43% recorded once. Sequenced input: blood. These receptor sequences come from a woman in her late teens or twenties in good health.

Concerning this clonotype: Relative to the germline gene, one junction end is altered; a read error may explain this. The genes are TRBV4-1 and TRBJ2-7, with 8 bases aligning to TRBD1. The CDR3 extends over 15 amino acids. In germline, CDR1 is MGHRA, CDR2 YSYEKL. CDR3 amino acids: CASSKDRGQVYEQYF. The CDR3 DNA follows: TGCGCCAGCAGCAAAGATAGGGGACAGGTTTACGAGCAGTACTTC.

This clonotype was observed a few times. The J gene is TRBJ2-1, the V gene TRBV20-1; 8 bases agree with TRBD2. Per germline, CDR1 DFQATT and CDR2 SNEGSKA (reference sequence). V was pared by 1 base and J by 2 bases, with 7 bases of the junction left unmatched. The CDR3 extends over 16 amino acids. CDR3 DNA sequence: TGCAGTGCTAGAGGGGTCCGCGGGGGGACCTACAATGAGCAGTTCTTC. The encoded protein is CSARGVRGGTYNEQFF.

The chain's CDR3 is CASSRLGGRLRIGELFF. The CDR3 DNA sequence: TGTGCCAGCAGCCGTTTGGGGGGGCGCTTAAGGATCGGGGAGCTGTTTTTT. The chain recombines TRBV5-5 with TRBJ2-2; D possibly corresponds to TRBD2 (7 bases). This CDR3 contains 17 residues. The V end was cut by 4 bases, the J end by 7 bases, with 23 bases between. Per the germline V gene, CDR1 is SGHKS and CDR2 is YYEKEE (reference sequence).

V usage is TRBV25-1 and J usage is TRBJ2-7; TRBD1 or TRBD2 may be the D gene (5 bases each). V dropped 3 bases and J dropped 0 bases, with 9 bases sitting between them. This CDR3 is built from 14 residues. The germline V gene has CDR1 MGHDK and CDR2 SYGVNS. CDR3 sequence (DNA): TGTGCCAGCAGTGATCCAGGGAGCTCCTACGAGCAGTACTTC. As protein: CASSDPGSSYEQYF.

The gene calls are TRBV29-1 and TRBJ1-1; D gene unclear. V lost 5 bases and J 3 bases, leaving 13 bases between the germline ends. The CDR3 loop spans 13 amino acids. The germline gives CDR1 SQVTM, CDR2 ANQGSEA. CDR3 sequence: CSVFVHAYTEAFF. The CDR3 DNA reads as TGCAGCGTTTTTGTACACGCGTACACTGAAGCTTTCTTT.